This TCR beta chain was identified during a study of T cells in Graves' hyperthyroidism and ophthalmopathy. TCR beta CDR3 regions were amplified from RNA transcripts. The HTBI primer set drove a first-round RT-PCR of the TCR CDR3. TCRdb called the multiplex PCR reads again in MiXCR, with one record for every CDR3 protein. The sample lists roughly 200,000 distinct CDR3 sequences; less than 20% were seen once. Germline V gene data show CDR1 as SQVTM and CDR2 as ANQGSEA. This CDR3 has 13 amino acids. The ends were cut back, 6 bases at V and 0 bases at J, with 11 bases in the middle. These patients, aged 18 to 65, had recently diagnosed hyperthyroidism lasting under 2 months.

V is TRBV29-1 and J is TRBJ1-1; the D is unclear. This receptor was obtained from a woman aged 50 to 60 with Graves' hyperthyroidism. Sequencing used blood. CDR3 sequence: CSVSRALNTEAFF. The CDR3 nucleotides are TGCAGCGTGAGCCGGGCCTTGAACACTGAAGCTTTCTTT.